This T cell receptor beta chain is from a study of monozygotic twins with inflammatory bowel disease. The CDR3 consists of 14 residues. Germline V gene sequence: CDR1 SGHRS, CDR2 YFSETQ. The RNA usage for each TCR library was roughly 3,700 ng of total RNA. TCRdb re-called the 5' RACE reads and catalogs CDR3 proteins one per entry, DNA excluded. Its table records about 380,000 distinct CDR3 sequences. Material for sequencing was blood. This receptor was identified in a human donor with ulcerative colitis or Crohn's disease, or a healthy co-twin of an affected twin (not recorded which). The chain joins TRBV5-1 to TRBJ1-2. This CDR3 reads CASSFNSDNYGYTF.